Shown below are 21 T cell receptor beta chains from a single sample sequenced in a study of T cell responses to AZD1222 COVID-19 vaccine. The repertoire was sequenced with immunoSEQ multiplex PCR; TCRdb's copy has only in-frame clones and lacks some. The data show over 150,000 clones, 80% to 95% seen once. This specimen consisted of peripheral blood, obtained 28 days after the second dose of the MenACWY control vaccine. The receptors here all came from an adult who received the MenACWY meningococcal vaccine as a control.

This chain uses TRBV6-5 with TRBJ1-2, with unresolved D. Looked up from germline, CDR1 is MNHEY and CDR2 is SVGAGI. V was trimmed by 5 bases and J by 6 bases, leaving 13 bases between them. This CDR3 comprises 13 residues. CDR3 DNA sequence: TGTGCCAGCAGTCGAGGGCTGTATAATGGCTACACCTTC. As protein: CASSRGLYNGYTF.

The DNA of the CDR3 is TGTGCCAGCAGCGTTGGACAGGGCGAAACTGAAGCTTTCTTT. It encodes CASSVGQGETEAFF. V gene TRBV9 combines with J gene TRBJ1-1; 8 bases are shared with TRBD1. The J segment lost 5 bases and the V segment lost 2 bases, leaving 5 bases of the junction unmatched. Germline CDR1 reads SGDLS; CDR2 reads YYNGEE. There are 14 residues in the CDR3.

The CDR3 DNA reads as TGTGCCAGCTCACCCCCCGGCAGGGCTGGAAACACCATATATTTT. Encoded protein: CASSPPGRAGNTIYF. The chain employs TRBV18 and TRBJ1-3, with D possibly TRBD1 on 5 matching bases. With 3 bases removed from V and 2 bases from J, the gap between germline ends came to 11 bases. The CDR3 spans 15 residues. CDR1 and CDR2 from the germline V gene are KGHSH and LQKENI.

The rearrangement joins TRBV29-1 to TRBJ1-2, with 10 nucleotides matching TRBD1. Per germline, CDR1 SQVTM and CDR2 ANQGSEA. The CDR3 sequence is 15 residues long. With V trimmed by 6 bases and J by 8 bases, 15 bases remained unmatched. The CDR3 DNA reads TGCAGCGTAGGCGTGGGACAGGGGAAAGGTGACGGCTACACCTTC. Translated: CSVGVGQGKGDGYTF. The complete variable domain, with remaining parts taken from reference TRBV29-1 and TRBJ1-2, reads SAVISQKPSRDICQRGTSLTIQCQVDSQVTMMFWYRQQPGQSLTLIATANQGSEATYESGFVIDKFPISRPNLTFSTLTVSNMSPEDSSIYLCSVGVGQGKGDGYTFGSGTRLTVV.

This chain connects TRBV27 to TRBJ1-2; a possible D gene is TRBD1 (5 bases). CDR1 is MNHEY, CDR2 SMNVEV, per germline (reference sequence). The length of the CDR3 is 14 residues. The ends were cut back, 5 bases at V and 8 bases at J, with 18 bases in the middle. The chain's CDR3 is CASSARDPLEGYTF. The CDR3 DNA sequence: TGTGCCAGCAGTGCCCGGGACCCGCTCGAGGGCTACACCTTC.

The V gene is TRBV5-1, the J gene TRBJ1-6, with 7 bases aligning to TRBD1. There are 14 residues in the CDR3. The V segment lost 4 bases and the J segment 11 bases; nucleotides outside the gene matches: 9. The germline V gene has CDR1 SGHRS and CDR2 YFSETQ. The CDR3, as DNA: TGCGCCAGCAGCCTGACAGGGACCTCTGCACCCCTCCACTTT. Residues: CASSLTGTSAPLHF.

The chain has TRBV5-4 and TRBJ1-2; a weak D match, TRBD1 (6 bases). Trimming removed 0 bases from V and 7 bases from J, with 10 bases in between. The V gene's germline CDR1 is SGHNT and CDR2 YYREEE (reference sequence). This CDR3 has 13 residues. The CDR3 reads CASSLAGAGGYTF. The CDR3 DNA reads TGTGCCAGCAGCTTGGCAGGGGCCGGTGGCTACACCTTC.

V usage is TRBV3-1 (or the pseudogene TRBV3-2) and J usage is TRBJ1-1, with unresolved D. The CDR3 is made up of 14 amino acids. CDR1 is LGHDT, CDR2 YNNKEL, per germline (reference sequence). The V end was cut by 6 bases, the J end by 0 bases, with 11 bases between. The CDR3 reads CASRKTGLNTEAFF. Written as DNA, the CDR3 is TGTGCCAGCAGAAAAACGGGCTTGAACACTGAAGCTTTCTTT.

The V and J genes are TRBV7-8 and TRBJ1-1, with a tentative D call TRBD1 (5 bases). The V gene's germline CDR1 is SGHVS and CDR2 FQNEAQ. The CDR3 is 16 amino acids. The germline V and J ends were trimmed by 5 bases and 4 bases, with 20 bases remaining between them. CDR3 amino acids: CASSPQTEPQSTEAFF. CDR3 coding DNA: TGTGCCAGCAGCCCCCAGACAGAGCCCCAGAGCACTGAAGCTTTCTTT. The complete variable domain, with remaining parts taken from reference TRBV7-8 and TRBJ1-1, reads GAGVSQSPRYKVAKRGQDVALRCDPISGHVSLFWYQQALGQGPEFLTYFQNEAQLDKSGLPSDRFFAERPEGSVSTLKIQRTQQEDSAVYLCASSPQTEPQSTEAFFGQGTRLTVV.

The chain joins TRBV3-1 (or the pseudogene TRBV3-2) to TRBJ1-2, with 7 bases aligning to TRBD1. The CDR3 consists of 15 residues. V gave up 6 bases and J gave up 2 bases; unmatched junction bases: 9. Germline V gene sequence: CDR1 LGHDT, CDR2 YNNKEL (reference sequence). CDR3 region: CASRRGGQLNYGYTF. CDR3 in DNA: TGTGCCAGCAGGCGGGGGGGACAGCTAAACTATGGCTACACCTTC.

V gene TRBV28 combines with J gene TRBJ1-2, with D unclear. The ends were cut back, 7 bases at V and 2 bases at J, with 8 bases in the middle. This CDR3 contains 12 residues. CDR1 MDHEN and CDR2 SYDVKM come from the germline V gene. The CDR3 DNA follows: TGTGCCAGCAAGAGCCGCAACTATGGCTACACCTTC. Protein product: CASKSRNYGYTF.

The DNA of the CDR3 is TGTGCCAGCAGTTTGCAGGGAGTCTATGGCTACACCTTC. This gives the protein CASSLQGVYGYTF. This chain uses TRBV6-2 or TRBV6-3 with TRBJ1-2, with D possibly being TRBD1 (5 bases). V lost 4 bases to trimming and J lost 4 bases, with 10 bases between them. The CDR3 is made up of 13 amino acids. Germline CDR1 and CDR2: MNHEY and SVGEGT.

This clone was seen once. The chain recombines TRBV5-1 with TRBJ2-2, with TRBD1 matching 7 bases. V was pared by 4 bases and J by 6 bases, with 9 bases of the junction left unmatched. CDR1 SGHRS and CDR2 YFSETQ come from the germline V gene. CDR3 length equals 15 residues. The CDR3 reads CASSDRQGSAGELFF. The CDR3 DNA is TGCGCCAGCAGCGACAGACAGGGAAGCGCCGGGGAGCTGTTTTTT.

The chain combines TRBV7-9 with TRBJ2-7, with 8 bases identical to TRBD1. CDR3 length: 15 residues. Germline CDR1 and CDR2: SEHNR and FQNEAQ (reference sequence). The ends lost 5 bases at V and 2 bases at J; junction bases unmatched: 8. DNA for the CDR3: TGTGCCAGCAGCCACAGGGACAGGCTCACCTACGAGCAGTACTTC. Its translation is CASSHRDRLTYEQYF.

The CDR3 spells CASSYGGSLRDYEQYF. Here the CDR3 DNA reads TGTGCCAGCAGTTACGGTGGGTCCCTTCGGGATTACGAGCAGTACTTC. The J gene is TRBJ2-7, the V gene TRBV6-2 or TRBV6-3; a weak D match, TRBD2 (5 bases). Germline V gene sequence: CDR1 MNHEY, CDR2 SVGEGT. V lost 2 bases to trimming and J lost 4 bases, with 18 bases between them. There are 16 residues in the CDR3.

This clone has only one observation. V gene TRBV27 combines with J gene TRBJ1-6; 10 bases match TRBD1. Trimming took 3 bases from V and 10 from J; bases not matched to a gene: 3. Looked up from germline, CDR1 is MNHEY and CDR2 is SMNVEV (reference sequence). CDR3 length equals 14 residues. The CDR3 nucleotides are TGTGCCAGCAGTTTGGGACAGGGGAGATCACCCCTCCACTTT. It encodes CASSLGQGRSPLHF.

V usage is TRBV3-1 (or the pseudogene TRBV3-2) and J usage is TRBJ2-7; D remains unclear. The CDR3 consists of 15 residues. Per germline, CDR1 LGHDT and CDR2 YNNKEL (reference sequence). The V gene lost 1 base and the J gene lost 0 bases, with 10 bases spanning the gap. The CDR3 DNA reads TGTGCCAGCAGCCAAGTGTGGTCGAGCTCCTACGAGCAGTACTTC. The encoded protein is CASSQVWSSSYEQYF.

The chain uses TRBV6-6 and TRBJ1-5, with D possibly matching TRBD1 (5 bases). This CDR3 spans 14 amino acids. Germline values: CDR1 MNHNY, CDR2 SVGAGI (reference sequence). The germline V and J ends were trimmed by 5 bases and 2 bases, with 10 bases remaining between them. The CDR3 region is CASSPPGRNQPQHF. The DNA of the CDR3 is TGTGCCAGCAGTCCCCCGGGACGCAATCAGCCCCAGCATTTT.

This chain links TRBV11-3 with TRBJ1-2; D gene uncertain. Germline loops: CDR1 SGHNT, CDR2 YENEEA. CDR3 length equals 15 residues. V lost 5 bases, J lost 6 bases, and 19 bases lay in between. CDR3 amino acids: CASSLARCEGDGYTF. In DNA form, the CDR3 reads TGTGCCAGCAGCCTCGCCCGCTGTGAAGGCGATGGCTACACCTTC.

This rearrangement joins TRBV5-5 to TRBJ2-7, with TRBD1 matching over 9 bases. Germline V gives CDR1 SGHKS, CDR2 YYEKEE (reference sequence). With V trimmed by 4 bases and J by 6 bases, 14 bases remained unmatched. The CDR3 is 16 residues long. This CDR3 is CASSRMPPGTGFEQYF. The CDR3 bases are TGTGCCAGCAGCCGAATGCCCCCTGGGACAGGGTTCGAGCAGTACTTC.

The chain has TRBV6-5 and TRBJ1-2; D possibly corresponds to TRBD1 (5 bases). CDR1 and CDR2 (germline): MNHEY, SVGAGI. Deletions cut 5 bases from V and 4 bases from J, with 17 bases between. The CDR3 covers 15 residues. The CDR3 region has the DNA TGTGCCAGCAGTCCATTAGTGACAGTTACCTATGGCTACACCTTC. Translation: CASSPLVTVTYGYTF.